Presented here are 12 T cell receptor beta chains from one specimen sequenced in a study of early stage breast cancer tumors. The repertoire was sequenced with immunoSEQ multiplex PCR; TCRdb's copy has only in-frame clones and lacks some. Among about 6,000 clones listed, approximately 78% were seen once. Sequencing input: normal breast tissue next to the tumor. Receptors were obtained from a person aged 65 to 85 with breast cancer.

The V and J genes are TRBV11-2 and TRBJ2-1, with D perhaps matching TRBD1 (6 bases). The CDR3 is 13 amino acids. Germline CDR1 SGHAT, CDR2 FQNNGV. The V end was cut by 7 bases, the J end by 2 bases, with 9 bases between. In DNA form, the CDR3 reads TGTGCCAGCACCTCAGGGGCCTACAATGAGCAGTTCTTC. Translated, it gives CASTSGAYNEQFF. Using reference TRBV11-2 and TRBJ2-1 for the parts outside the CDR3, the full variable domain is EAGVAQSPRYKIIEKRQSVAFWCNPISGHATLYWYQQILGQGPKLLIQFQNNGVVDDSQLPKDRFSAERLKGVDSTLKIQPAKLEDSAVYLCASTSGAYNEQFFGPGTRLTVL.

The genes are TRBV18 and TRBJ2-7; 9 positions agree with TRBD1. CDR1 is KGHSH and CDR2 is LQKENI in the germline V gene. CDR3 length: 14 amino acids. Losses at the gene ends were 6 bases for V and 4 bases for J; bases not matched to a gene: 7. The CDR3 loop reads CASSPGQGQYEQYF. In DNA form, the CDR3 reads TGTGCCAGCTCGCCTGGACAGGGGCAGTACGAGCAGTACTTC.

The V gene is TRBV29-1, the J gene TRBJ2-5; 8 bases fit TRBD1. Per germline, CDR1 SQVTM and CDR2 ANQGSEA. The trim removed 0 bases at V and 5 bases at J, leaving 8 bases unmatched. The length of the CDR3 is 15 residues. The CDR3 coding sequence is TGCAGCGTTGAAGATGGGGCAGGGGGCGCGGAGACCCAGTACTTC. It specifies CSVEDGAGGAETQYF.

Here the CDR3 reads CASSLVVNPAKDTQYF. CDR3 in DNA: TGTGCCAGCAGCTTAGTGGTTAATCCAGCGAAAGATACGCAGTATTTT. The rearrangement uses TRBV7-2 and TRBJ2-3; D not certain. The CDR3 runs 16 residues. Per the germline V gene, CDR1 is SGHTA and CDR2 is FQGNSA. V was shortened by 1 base and J by 5 bases, with 16 bases between the two germline ends.

J is TRBJ2-7 and V is TRBV7-2, with 8 bases aligning to TRBD2. J gave up 0 bases and V 4 bases, and 5 bases lay outside the gene matches. This CDR3 region has 15 residues. Germline loops: CDR1 SGHTA, CDR2 FQGNSA. The CDR3 reads CASSWERGSSYEQYF. CDR3 DNA sequence: TGTGCCAGCAGCTGGGAGCGGGGGAGCTCCTACGAGCAGTACTTC.

This clone was detected only a few times. The chain joins TRBV5-1 to TRBJ1-5; D remains ambiguous. V dropped 4 bases and J dropped 7 bases, with 15 bases sitting between them. CDR1 is SGHRS, CDR2 YFSETQ, per germline. CDR3 length: 14 amino acids. CDR3: CASSPEGDWQPQHF. The CDR3 DNA is TGCGCCAGCAGCCCGGAGGGAGACTGGCAGCCCCAGCATTTT.

The V and J genes are TRBV7-9 and TRBJ2-1; 13 positions agree with TRBD2. J lost 10 bases, V lost 5 bases, and 11 bases had no gene match. Germline V gene data show CDR1 as SEHNR and CDR2 as FQNEAQ (reference sequence). This CDR3 contains 16 residues. The CDR3 sequence is CASSIVTGLAGEEQFF. CDR3 nucleotide sequence: TGTGCCAGCAGCATAGTAACCGGACTAGCGGGAGAAGAGCAGTTCTTC.

The chain couples TRBV15 to TRBJ2-1; D might be TRBD1 (5 bases). The CDR3 is 15 amino acids. Germline V gene data show CDR1 as LNHNV and CDR2 as YYDKDF (reference sequence). The V gene lost 1 base and the J gene lost 1 base, with 8 bases spanning the gap. The CDR3 protein is CATSRGGGSYNEQFF. DNA for the CDR3: TGTGCCACCAGCAGAGGGGGCGGATCCTACAATGAGCAGTTCTTC.

The J gene is TRBJ1-1, the V gene TRBV30; unclear D gene. This CDR3 region has 16 residues. Trimming cost V 0 bases and J 8 bases, with 22 bases left between them. Germline V gene lookup returns CDR1 GTSNPN and CDR2 SVGIG (reference sequence). The CDR3 DNA is TGTGCCTGGAGTGTAACGGTAGGAACAGCCGGTGAAGAAGCTTTCTTT. Translating it yields CAWSVTVGTAGEEAFF.

V and J are TRBV4-3 and TRBJ2-3; 8 bases are a match to TRBD2. The CDR3 extends over 16 amino acids. The V gene end was trimmed by 4 bases and the J gene end by 5 bases; junction bases not matched to a gene: 11. Germline assignment: CDR1 LGHNA and CDR2 YSLEER. Written as DNA, the CDR3 is TGCGCCAGCAGCCTGATTGTCGGGGGGGCTGGAGATACGCAGTATTTT. Translation: CASSLIVGGAGDTQYF.

The CDR3 is CASSLSLPQHF. The CDR3 nucleotides read TGTGCCAGCAGCCTAAGTTTGCCCCAGCATTTT. The chain carries TRBV11-3 and TRBJ1-5; D uncertain. This CDR3 region has 11 residues. V lost 5 bases, J lost 9 bases, and 8 bases lay in between. The germline gives CDR1 SGHNT, CDR2 YENEEA.

The chain links TRBV28 to TRBJ1-5; maybe TRBD1 (6 bases). CDR3 length equals 14 residues. Between the trimmed V and J ends, which lost 4 bases and 6 bases, there was a span of 13 bases. The germline gives CDR1 MDHEN, CDR2 SYDVKM. CDR3 residues: CASSSEGDGQPQHF. DNA of the CDR3: TGTGCCAGCAGTTCCGAGGGGGACGGTCAGCCCCAGCATTTT.